This T cell receptor beta chain emerged from a study of CD8 T cells in Susac syndrome. Controls were healthy donors (matched for age and sex). An input of roughly 0.45 to 1 ug of RNA was subjected to reverse transcription using random hexamers. TCRdb reanalysed the immunoSEQ multiplex PCR reads using MiXCR and keeps one entry per CDR3 protein. The sample has approximately 100,000 distinct CDR3 sequences, roughly 95% seen once. Trimming shortened V by 8 bases and J by 5 bases, and 12 bases separated the two germline ends. The CDR3 totals 12 residues. In germline, CDR1 is SNHLY, CDR2 FYNNEI. Sequenced sample: CD4+ T cells from PBMCs. The genes are TRBV2 and TRBJ1-2; D unresolved. The clonotype was recovered from a human donor in good health. The CDR3 nucleotides are TGTGCCAGCTCACGCGAAGGTTATGGCTACACCTTC. Protein sequence: CASSREGYGYTF.